Detailed here is one TCR beta chain. Since a far larger clone is one base different, this is likely a read error. The data are from a study of read filtering for tumor transcriptome and immune sequencing. From roughly 400 ng of RNA, a library with molecular barcoded alpha/delta and beta/gamma adaptors was made. Each CDR3 protein gets one entry after TCRdb re-called the reads with MiXCR. The sample includes some 43,000 distinct CDR3 sequences, roughly 13% seen only once; the top ten take about 30%. CDR3 length: 18 amino acids. Trimming cost V 3 bases and J 6 bases; bases outside gene matches: 14. Per germline, CDR1 MNHNY and CDR2 SVGAGI (reference sequence).

This chain joins TRBV6-6 and TRBJ2-3; 11 nucleotides agree with TRBD2. This clonotype was sampled from a donor over 35 with multiple myeloma. The sample consisted of a population of CD138-negative cells sorted from bone marrow. The CDR3 DNA follows: TGTGCCAGCAGTTATCCCGGGACTAGCGGCCCGTTGGGGGATACGCAGTATTTT. It yields the protein CASSYPGTSGPLGDTQYF.